Following are 23 T cell receptor beta chains from one sample sequenced in a study of blood T cells in healthy people across ages. A J-beta primer mix and a sample-barcoded 5' primer were used in a second PCR of roughly 6 to 11 cycles. From the 5' RACE reads, TCRdb called clonotypes with MiXCR, one entry per CDR3 protein. The data show 600,000 or so distinct CDR3 sequences, with about 30% seen just once and 15% to 19% held by the top ten. The sample taken for sequencing was blood. The source of these receptors is a woman of 80 years or more in good health.

In its sample, this clonotype was seen a few times. This may be a read error: a much more frequent sequence differs by one nucleotide. The chain couples TRBV6-1 to TRBJ2-5; 10 nucleotides line up with TRBD1. V trimming: 3 bases; J trimming: 9 bases; junction bases outside the gene matches: 10. This CDR3 spans 15 amino acids. Germline V gene sequence: CDR1 MNHNS, CDR2 SASEGT. Here the CDR3 reads CASSDWDRGWEAQYF. Written as DNA, the CDR3 is TGTGCCAGCAGTGATTGGGACAGGGGTTGGGAGGCCCAGTACTTC.

This chain joins TRBV6-2 or TRBV6-3 and TRBJ2-7, with D perhaps TRBD2 (5 bases). V was shortened by 6 bases and J by 2 bases, with 14 bases between the two germline ends. The CDR3 runs 14 residues. Germline CDR1 and CDR2: MNHEY and SVGEGT. The CDR3 spells CASSRTEGPYEQYF. CDR3 nucleotides: TGTGCCAGCAGCCGTACAGAGGGCCCCTACGAGCAGTACTTC.

In this sample, this clonotype turned up many times. The CDR3 region is CASRSPRQTTYYNEQFF. The CDR3 DNA reads TGTGCCAGCAGGTCCCCTCGCCAGACTACCTACTACAATGAGCAGTTCTTC. The chain couples TRBV6-2 or TRBV6-3 to TRBJ2-1; possible D gene TRBD2, 5 bases. V was shortened by 6 bases and J by 3 bases, with 21 bases between the two germline ends. The CDR3 is made up of 17 amino acids. Germline V lookup: CDR1 MNHEY, CDR2 SVGEGT.

This clonotype showed up just a few times. This chain joins TRBV12-3 or TRBV12-4 and TRBJ2-5; 7 positions agree with TRBD1. The CDR3 is made up of 18 amino acids. J lost 11 bases, V lost 7 bases, and 28 bases had no gene match. The CDR3 nucleotides are TGTGCCAGCACCAACGTGGCAGGGGGTTTAGGCAGGTTCAATGAGCAGTACTTC. Encoded protein: CASTNVAGGLGRFNEQYF.

This chain connects TRBV11-2 to TRBJ1-1; a weak D match, TRBD1 (5 bases). Per the germline V gene, CDR1 is SGHAT and CDR2 is FQNNGV. This CDR3 region has 13 residues. The V end was cut by 7 bases, the J end by 7 bases, with 16 bases between. Written as DNA, the CDR3 is TGTGCCAGCACCCTAAGCGGGGGGGGTGAAGCTTTCTTT. It is translated as CASTLSGGGEAFF. Looking up the rest from reference TRBV11-2 and TRBJ1-1 gives the full variable domain: EAGVAQSPRYKIIEKRQSVAFWCNPISGHATLYWYQQILGQGPKLLIQFQNNGVVDDSQLPKDRFSAERLKGVDSTLKIQPAKLEDSAVYLCASTLSGGGEAFFGQGTRLTVV.

This clonotype has a handful of counts. The rearrangement links TRBV20-1 to TRBJ1-4; D might be TRBD1 (5 bases). V was trimmed by 0 bases and J by 11 bases, leaving 19 bases between them. Germline CDR1 reads DFQATT; CDR2 reads SNEGSKA (reference sequence). CDR3 length equals 15 residues. The CDR3 sequence is CSAREWGQGTEKLFF. The DNA for the CDR3 is TGCAGTGCTAGAGAGTGGGGCCAAGGGACGGAGAAACTGTTTTTT.

Ten or more counts support this clonotype. The rearrangement links TRBV9 to TRBJ1-4, with D unresolved. This CDR3 region has 14 residues. The V and J ends lost 2 bases and 7 bases respectively, with 12 bases between them. Germline CDR1 and CDR2: SGDLS and YYNGEE. The CDR3 nucleotides read TGTGCCAGCAGCGTTGGAGAGACGGGTGAAAAACTGTTTTTT. Encoded protein: CASSVGETGEKLFF.

As to this clonotype: This clone may be a read error of a much larger clone one base away. This chain joins TRBV15 and TRBJ2-5; 11 nucleotides match TRBD1. Germline V CDR1 and CDR2: LNHNV, YYDKDF (reference sequence). Trimming cost V 5 bases and J 11 bases; bases outside gene matches: 16. This CDR3 spans 16 amino acids. The CDR3 nucleotides read TGTGCCACCAGCGGCCGTCCGGACAGGGGGCTGAATGAGCAGTACTTC. It is translated as CATSGRPDRGLNEQYF.

The rearrangement joins TRBV24-1 to TRBJ2-3; 12 bases line up with TRBD2. This CDR3 has 19 amino acids. The germline CDR1 and CDR2 sequences are KGHDR and SFDVKD. J gave up 0 bases and V 5 bases, and 11 bases lay outside the gene matches. Written as DNA, the CDR3 is TGTGCCACCAGTGTAGTTGGGACTAGCGGGCCCTTTAGCACAGATACGCAGTATTTT. This gives the protein CATSVVGTSGPFSTDTQYF.

Only a few counts were recorded for this clonotype. The rearrangement links TRBV3-1 to TRBJ1-4; 8 bases are a match to TRBD1. Looked up from germline, CDR1 is LGHDT and CDR2 is YNNKEL (reference sequence). The CDR3 is made up of 15 amino acids. With 4 bases clipped from V and 8 bases from J, the junction kept 9 bases outside the gene matches. In DNA form, the CDR3 reads TGTGCCAGCAGCCTCGGGACAGGCAAAGGGGAAAAACTGTTTTTT. Amino acids: CASSLGTGKGEKLFF.

The CDR3 region is CASSPAPSSYNEQFF. CDR3 nucleotide sequence: TGTGCCAGCTCACCAGCGCCGAGCTCCTACAATGAGCAGTTCTTC. The J gene is TRBJ2-1, the V gene TRBV18; D uncertain. Trimming removed 2 bases from V and 0 bases from J, with 8 bases in between. The CDR3 is made up of 15 amino acids. In germline, CDR1 is KGHSH, CDR2 LQKENI.

V gene TRBV7-8 combines with J gene TRBJ1-4; 11 nucleotides match TRBD1. Germline trimming cut 9 bases from V and 1 base from J; bases unmatched to any gene: 4. The germline V gene has CDR1 SGHVS and CDR2 FQNEAQ. The CDR3 totals 15 residues. The CDR3: CASQDRGRTNEKLFF. The CDR3 coding sequence is TGTGCCAGTCAGGACAGGGGGCGAACTAATGAAAAACTGTTTTTT. Based on the CDR3 plus reference TRBV7-8 and TRBJ1-4, the full variable domain is GAGVSQSPRYKVAKRGQDVALRCDPISGHVSLFWYQQALGQGPEFLTYFQNEAQLDKSGLPSDRFFAERPEGSVSTLKIQRTQQEDSAVYLCASQDRGRTNEKLFFGSGTQLSVL.

This sequence joins TRBV5-1 and TRBJ1-1, with D hard to call. CDR1 is SGHRS, CDR2 YFSETQ, per germline. This CDR3 region has 14 residues. With 0 bases removed from V and 6 bases from J, the gap between germline ends came to 12 bases. The CDR3 loop reads CASSLVMGSPEAFF. The CDR3 region has the DNA TGCGCCAGCAGCTTGGTTATGGGGAGTCCTGAAGCTTTCTTT.

Notes on this clonotype: This may be a read error: a much more frequent sequence differs by one nucleotide. The chain joins TRBV20-1 to TRBJ2-7, with TRBD2 as a possible D gene (6 bases). In germline, CDR1 is DFQATT, CDR2 SNEGSKA (reference sequence). This CDR3 is built from 14 residues. The V end was cut by 8 bases, the J end by 1 base, with 18 bases between. This CDR3 is CSTRRDGSSYEQYF. The DNA of the CDR3 is TGCAGTACACGCCGGGACGGGAGTTCCTACGAGCAGTACTTC.

The sample holds many counts of this clonotype. CDR3 region: CSARETSGGADTQYF. The CDR3 DNA reads TGCAGTGCTAGGGAGACTAGCGGGGGGGCAGATACGCAGTATTTT. J is TRBJ2-3 and V is TRBV20-1; 14 nucleotides match TRBD2. Germline values: CDR1 DFQATT, CDR2 SNEGSKA (reference sequence). Unmatched junction bases numbered 3, after V lost 3 bases and J lost 4 bases. The CDR3 extends over 15 amino acids.

This clonotype was observed a handful of times. Since a much larger clone is just one base distant, this may be a read error. V is TRBV6-2 or TRBV6-3 and J is TRBJ2-1, with 8 nucleotides matching TRBD2. The germline CDR1 and CDR2 sequences are MNHEY and SVGEGT. The CDR3 runs to 17 residues. The CDR3 sequence: CASSKIRTTSVYKEQFF. In DNA, the CDR3 is TGTGCCAGCAGTAAGATTCGTACGACTAGCGTATACAAGGAGCAGTTCTTC.

This clonotype was observed at least ten times. The chain links TRBV5-1 to TRBJ2-7; 7 bases line up with TRBD2. The junction had 8 bases not matched to a gene; V was cut back by 1 base and J by 7 bases. This CDR3 spans 14 amino acids. The germline CDR1 and CDR2 sequences are SGHRS and YFSETQ. The DNA of the CDR3 is TGCGCCAGCAGCTTGAGAGCGGGGTCTGGGGAGCAGTACTTC. Translation gives CASSLRAGSGEQYF. Variable domain in full (rest from reference TRBV5-1 and TRBJ2-7): KAGVTQTPRYLIKTRGQQVTLSCSPISGHRSVSWYQQTPGQGLQFLFEYFSETQRNKGNFPGRFSGRQFSNSRSEMNVSTLELGDSALYLCASSLRAGSGEQYFGPGTRLTVT.

The chain couples TRBV6-1 to TRBJ1-4; maybe TRBD1 (6 bases). CDR1 and CDR2 from the germline V gene are MNHNS and SASEGT. The CDR3 sequence is 12 residues long. Deletions cut 7 bases from V and 5 bases from J, with 8 bases between. The CDR3: CASNRANEKLFF. CDR3 nucleotides: TGTGCCAGCAACAGGGCGAATGAAAAACTGTTTTTT.

This clonotype was counted many times. The chain links TRBV18 to TRBJ1-1; TRBD1 matches at 7 bases. This CDR3 is 14 amino acids long. CDR1 is KGHSH, CDR2 LQKENI, per germline. J lost 2 bases, V lost 6 bases, and 6 bases had no gene match. This CDR3 reads CASSRDRYNTEAFF. DNA for the CDR3: TGTGCCAGCTCTCGGGACAGATACAACACTGAAGCTTTCTTT.

This clonotype has a count of ten or more. In DNA, the CDR3 is TGTGCCAGCAAAAAAGGACAGGGTATTGAAAAACTGTTTTTT. Translation gives CASKKGQGIEKLFF. The V call is TRBV27, the J call TRBJ1-4; 8 bases match TRBD1. Germline V gene lookup returns CDR1 MNHEY and CDR2 SMNVEV (reference sequence). The CDR3 is 14 residues long. The V gene end was trimmed by 7 bases and the J gene end by 7 bases; junction bases not matched to a gene: 8.

The V gene is TRBV19, the J gene TRBJ1-1, with D perhaps TRBD1 (6 bases). V shed 4 bases and J shed 2 bases, with 11 bases lying between them. The CDR3 is made up of 14 amino acids. Germline V gene lookup returns CDR1 LNHDA and CDR2 SQIVND (reference sequence). The CDR3 nucleotides are TGTGCCAGTAGTACAAGGGGGGCCAACACTGAAGCTTTCTTT. Translation gives CASSTRGANTEAFF.

As concerns this clonotype: This may come from a read error, since a much larger clone is one base off. The genes are TRBV3-1 and TRBJ2-5; 7 nucleotides agree with TRBD2. The CDR3 spans 18 residues. V trimming: 3 bases; J trimming: 5 bases; junction bases outside the gene matches: 18. From germline, CDR1 is LGHDT and CDR2 YNNKEL (reference sequence). The CDR3 here is CASSHKSGGGASRETQYF. DNA for the CDR3: TGTGCCAGCAGCCATAAGTCAGGCGGGGGAGCCTCCAGGGAGACCCAGTACTTC.

This clonotype has ten or more counts. The CDR3 loop reads CASSRDLQETQYF. In DNA form, the CDR3 reads TGTGCCAGCAGTCGGGACCTCCAAGAGACCCAGTACTTC. The V and J genes are TRBV2 and TRBJ2-5, with D possibly being TRBD1 or TRBD2 (5 bases each). There are 13 residues in the CDR3. With 5 bases removed from V and 1 base from J, the gap between germline ends came to 8 bases. CDR1 is SNHLY, CDR2 FYNNEI, per germline.